This TCR beta chain was sequenced during a study of blood T cell repertoires in COVID-19. V lost 1 base and J lost 8, with 9 bases in between. The germline V gene encodes CDR1 GTSNPN and CDR2 SVGIG (reference sequence). This CDR3 is built from 13 residues. Per the study methods: The authors estimated nucleated cell counts from reference gene primer amplification. Here immunoSEQ multiplex PCR was the method, and the copy in TCRdb shows in-frame clones only, minus some. The V and J calls and the clone size are those of that table, but D and trimming were determined from the DNA. This repertoire shows approximately 270,000 clones, around 93% found once; its top ten account for 2.8%.

The sequenced sample consisted of PBMCs or T cells enriched from blood (not recorded which). J is TRBJ1-6 and V is TRBV30, with a possible D match to TRBD1 (5 bases). The sequence was obtained from a man aged 35 to 55 who had been exposed to COVID-19. The CDR3 protein is CAWSGQSHSPLHF. As DNA, the CDR3 is TGTGCCTGGAGTGGACAGAGCCATTCACCCCTCCACTTT.